Presented here are 20 T cell receptor beta chains from one specimen sequenced in a study of human T cells and chemical hapten exposure (dated by TCRdb to the early 2020s). The library came from RACE. Instrument used: NextSeq 500. TCRdb redid the processing of the public reads, applying fastp at Q25 and MiXCR, and retained in-frame beta chains. Rows with one shared CDR3 protein collapse into an entry with the most common genes and DNA. This sample has 95,000 or so distinct CDR3 sequences in its table, and about an eighth of those were observed once. The ten largest clones add up to 2.5% to 3.5% of the sample. Interpreted using the paper, the time point label stands for: patch test 2, 6 weeks after DPC sensitization. Reading the label with the study, this specimen's treatment or condition is: therapeutic diphenylcyclopropenone sensitization with weekly scalp DPC. The sample here was whole blood, taken in connection with sensitization to the hapten diphenylcyclopropenone (DPC). The source is a woman between 40 and 50 years old with alopecia areata. Some clones in this sample may be carry-over from other donors' samples.

This clonotype has at least ten counts. This chain links TRBV6-1 with TRBJ2-3; 7 bases are a match to TRBD1. Unmatched junction bases numbered 13, after V lost 2 bases and J lost 2 bases. CDR1 and CDR2 (germline): MNHNS, SASEGT. The CDR3 is 18 residues long. CDR3 nucleotide sequence: TGTGCCAGCAGTGAATGGGGACGGACCAGGGGGATCACAGATACGCAGTATTTT. Protein: CASSEWGRTRGITDTQYF.

V usage is TRBV6-2 or TRBV6-3 and J usage is TRBJ2-7; maybe TRBD1 (6 bases). V lost 6 bases and J 0 bases, leaving 15 bases between the germline ends. The CDR3 extends over 15 amino acids. Germline assignment: CDR1 MNHEY and CDR2 SVGEGT. CDR3 nucleotides: TGTGCCAGCAGCGACGAGGGACACTCCTCCTACGAGCAGTACTTC. Translation gives CASSDEGHSSYEQYF.

The chain couples TRBV27 to TRBJ1-2; a weak D match, TRBD1 (6 bases). Germline CDR1 is MNHEY and CDR2 is SMNVEV (reference sequence). The CDR3 spans 13 residues. Trimming removed 5 bases at V and 5 bases at J, with 12 bases between. The CDR3 here is CASSPNTGYGYTF. In DNA form, the CDR3 reads TGTGCCAGCAGTCCGAATACAGGGTATGGCTACACCTTC.

The rearrangement joins TRBV12-3 or TRBV12-4 to TRBJ2-4, with 7 bases aligning to TRBD1. V lost 5 bases and J lost 1; bases outside the gene matches: 8. The CDR3 consists of 16 residues. CDR3 residues: CASSATGDRAKNIQYF. In DNA, the CDR3 is TGTGCCAGCAGTGCCACAGGGGACCGGGCCAAAAACATTCAGTACTTC.

This clonotype was detected a few times. The chain has TRBV6-1 and TRBJ1-5; D call uncertain. The V and J ends lost 0 bases and 4 bases respectively, with 7 bases between them. From germline, CDR1 is MNHNS and CDR2 SASEGT. The CDR3 loop spans 14 amino acids. The CDR3 nucleotides read TGTGCCAGCAGTGAAGCGTCTCGTAATCAGCCCCAGCATTTT. Its translation is CASSEASRNQPQHF.

The chain couples TRBV20-1 to TRBJ2-4; tentatively, D is TRBD1 or TRBD2 (5 bases each). Trimming cost V 5 bases and J 1 base, with 9 bases left between them. Germline CDR1 DFQATT, CDR2 SNEGSKA (reference sequence). The CDR3 has 13 amino acids. CDR3 amino acids: CSAPREAKNIQYF. CDR3 in DNA: TGCAGTGCTCCCAGGGAGGCCAAAAACATTCAGTACTTC.

This clonotype has at least ten counts. The chain carries TRBV6-5 and TRBJ2-1, with 7 bases lining up with TRBD1. The CDR3 has 14 residues. After removal of 7 bases from V and 5 bases from J, the junction contained 8 bases not matched to a gene. The germline V gene encodes CDR1 MNHEY and CDR2 SVGAGI. CDR3 in amino acids: CASTLRTGDNEQFF. Here the CDR3 DNA reads TGTGCCAGCACCTTACGGACAGGTGACAATGAGCAGTTCTTC.

This clonotype was found a few times. The chain uses TRBV6-1 and TRBJ2-2; 8 nucleotides align to TRBD2. The V gene's germline CDR1 is MNHNS and CDR2 SASEGT. The CDR3 extends over 14 amino acids. The V segment lost 6 bases and the J segment 0 bases; nucleotides outside the gene matches: 0. In DNA, the CDR3 is TGTGCCAGCAGGCGGGAGGCGAACACCGGGGAGCTGTTTTTT. It is translated as CASRREANTGELFF.

This chain joins TRBV7-2 and TRBJ2-7; D not certain. The germline V gene has CDR1 SGHTA and CDR2 FQGNSA. V lost 2 bases and J 0 bases, leaving 8 bases between the germline ends. CDR3 length equals 14 residues. The CDR3 nucleotides are TGTGCCAGCAGCTTATACCCCAGCTCCTACGAGCAGTACTTC. It encodes CASSLYPSSYEQYF.

This clonotype was observed at least ten times. The CDR3 here is CASSQHPGQGNTEAFF. Here the CDR3 DNA reads TGTGCCAGCAGCCAACACCCAGGACAGGGGAACACTGAAGCTTTCTTT. J is TRBJ1-1 and V is TRBV3-1, with 8 nucleotides matching TRBD1. Unmatched junction bases numbered 6, after V lost 2 bases and J lost 1 base. Germline lookup yields CDR1 LGHDT and CDR2 YNNKEL (reference sequence). This CDR3 is 16 amino acids long. Looking up the rest from reference TRBV3-1 and TRBJ1-1 gives the full variable domain: DTAVSQTPKYLVTQMGNDKSIKCEQNLGHDTMYWYKQDSKKFLKIMFSYNNKELIINETVPNRFSPKSPDKAHLNLHINSLELGDSAVYFCASSQHPGQGNTEAFFGQGTRLTVV.

The rearrangement links TRBV15 to TRBJ1-3; TRBD1 might be the D (6 bases). Between the trimmed V and J ends, which lost 5 bases and 2 bases, there was a span of 25 bases. This CDR3 has 19 amino acids. The germline V gene encodes CDR1 LNHNV and CDR2 YYDKDF (reference sequence). The CDR3 DNA sequence: TGTGCCACCAGCCGGCCCTGGGGGGGCGGAAGGGGACCTGGAAACACCATATATTTT. It encodes CATSRPWGGGRGPGNTIYF.

This clonotype was counted between two and nine times. V is TRBV14 and J is TRBJ1-1, with D perhaps matching TRBD1 (6 bases). This CDR3 comprises 15 residues. Germline V gene data show CDR1 as SGHDN and CDR2 as FVKESK. Trimming removed 4 bases from V and 4 bases from J, with 16 bases in between. The CDR3 DNA sequence: TGTGCCAGCAGCCCAAGGGAACAGGGATTCACTGAAGCTTTCTTT. Translated, it gives CASSPREQGFTEAFF.

This sequence joins TRBV7-2 and TRBJ1-5, with D hard to call. Germline V gene lookup returns CDR1 SGHTA and CDR2 FQGNSA. The CDR3 is 12 amino acids. Deletions cut 8 bases from V and 1 base from J, with 6 bases between. The CDR3: CASAPSNQPQHF. The CDR3, as DNA: TGTGCCAGCGCACCAAGCAATCAGCCCCAGCATTTT.

The chain joins TRBV12-3 or TRBV12-4 to TRBJ2-1; 10 nucleotides agree with TRBD2. Trimming removed 7 bases from V and 4 bases from J; junction bases left unmatched: 7. The length of the CDR3 is 15 residues. The CDR3 region is CASKPGSGGYNEQFF. CDR3 coding DNA: TGTGCCAGCAAACCAGGTAGCGGGGGGTACAATGAGCAGTTCTTC.

There are many counts of this clonotype. The rearrangement uses TRBV13 and TRBJ1-3; D call uncertain. The germline V gene has CDR1 PRHDT and CDR2 FYEKMQ (reference sequence). CDR3 size: 17 residues. The ends were cut back, 5 bases at V and 0 bases at J, with 17 bases in the middle. The CDR3 DNA follows: TGTGCCAGCAGCCCAGGCCGCGGGGTAATCTCTGGAAACACCATATATTTT. Amino acid sequence: CASSPGRGVISGNTIYF.

The rearrangement links TRBV20-1 to TRBJ1-2, with 7 bases lining up with TRBD1. The ends lost 3 bases at V and 0 bases at J; junction bases unmatched: 4. Germline CDR1 DFQATT, CDR2 SNEGSKA (reference sequence). The CDR3 is 14 amino acids. The CDR3 reads CSARRTGANYGYTF. The CDR3 DNA is TGCAGTGCTAGGAGGACAGGAGCTAACTATGGCTACACCTTC.

This clonotype was seen a handful of times. The chain has TRBV7-2 and TRBJ2-3, with a possible D match to TRBD2 (5 bases). Germline V gene lookup returns CDR1 SGHTA and CDR2 FQGNSA. V shed 5 bases and J shed 3 bases, with 18 bases lying between them. The CDR3 loop spans 16 amino acids. The CDR3 sequence: CASSPKRLLPTDTQYF. As DNA, the CDR3 is TGTGCCAGCAGCCCAAAGCGGCTCCTCCCTACAGATACGCAGTATTTT.

This rearrangement joins TRBV12-3 or TRBV12-4 to TRBJ2-3, with unresolved D. This CDR3 contains 11 residues. V lost 3 bases and J 6 bases, leaving 4 bases between the germline ends. The CDR3 is CASSFEDTQYF. The CDR3, as DNA: TGTGCCAGCAGTTTTGAGGATACGCAGTATTTT.

Ten or more counts support this clonotype. The chain is built from TRBV12-5 and TRBJ1-4; 8 nucleotides agree with TRBD1. Germline V gives CDR1 LGHNT, CDR2 FRNRAP. With 4 bases clipped from V and 0 bases from J, the junction kept 4 bases outside the gene matches. CDR3 length equals 16 residues. The CDR3 DNA reads as TGTGCTAGTGGTTCCTTGGACAGGGCAACTAATGAAAAACTGTTTTTT. This codes for CASGSLDRATNEKLFF.

This clonotype was counted only a few times. The chain joins TRBV7-8 to TRBJ2-5, with 9 positions matching TRBD2. The J segment lost 3 bases and the V segment lost 1 base, leaving 6 bases of the junction unmatched. The CDR3 loop spans 16 amino acids. Per germline, CDR1 SGHVS and CDR2 FQNEAQ. DNA for the CDR3: TGTGCCAGCAGCTTAGGGGGGCTAGCGGGGAAAGAGACCCAGTACTTC. Translating it yields CASSLGGLAGKETQYF.